This TCR beta chain comes out of a study of shared clonotypes between healthy human individuals. In regard to this clone: Its antigen is not identified. This CDR3 is also generated by other DNA sequences in the sample.

Naive CD8 cells lacked CD45RO and underwent positive selection for CCR7, leaving out terminally differentiated effector memory CD45RA+ cells. Per sorted-subset replicate PCR, input was 150 to 250 ng DNA, representing roughly 29,000 T cell genomes. The assay was immunoSEQ multiplex PCR, and TCRdb's table has in-frame clones only and misses some. The sample has around 2,000,000 clones; 85% to 95% are singletons. Study findings and constraints: Generally, estimated richness proved larger in naive subsets than it did in memory subsets.

From germline, CDR1 is SGHNT and CDR2 YYREEE (reference sequence). V dropped 1 base and J dropped 3 bases, with 5 bases sitting between them. The CDR3 is 12 residues long. This chain connects TRBV5-4 to TRBJ2-7; no firm D call. The sequencing sample was made of naive CD8+ T cells sorted from blood. The clonotype originates from a man aged 18 to 30 in good health. The DNA for the CDR3 is TGTGCCAGCAGCTTGCAGAGCTACGAGCAGTACTTC. It specifies CASSLQSYEQYF.